Listed below are T cell receptor beta chains from one sample, sequenced in a study of cytomegalovirus exposure and HLA in healthy donors. This table comes from immunoSEQ multiplex PCR, and its TCRdb copy is limited to in-frame clones, with some not included. Of about 120,000 clones detected, approximately 78% appear once; the ten largest clones hold around 2%. The source material was PBMCs. The receptors originated from a man in his forties in good health and CMV-seronegative. The CDR3 runs from the conserved cysteine through the conserved F or W. The order of the fields is D gene, V gene, CDR3 length, clone size, J gene, CDR3 DNA, CDR3 protein. A D gene is named only where the DNA matches it firmly. Not every row has a clone size; where given, it reads once, few, many or a size class.

>.|TRBV5-8|15|.|TRBJ1-1
TGTGCCAGCAGCTCCCGCTGGACATCTATCACTGAAGCTTTCTTT
CASSSRWTSITEAFF
>.|TRBV11-2|14|once|TRBJ1-4
TGTGCCAGCAGACCTGGACAGCTTAATGAAAAACTGTTTTTT
CASRPGQLNEKLFF
>.|TRBV18|12|.|TRBJ2-7
TGTGCCAGCTCACCCCAGAACTACGAGCAGTACTTC
CASSPQNYEQYF
>.|TRBV6-5|13|.|TRBJ1-5
TGTGCCAGCAGTCCAGGGCTAAATCAGCCCCAGCATTTT
CASSPGLNQPQHF
>.|TRBV10-3|13|.|TRBJ2-2
TGTGCCATCGGTTCCTCGGACACCGGGGAGCTGTTTTTT
CAIGSSDTGELFF
>.|TRBV6-5|14|.|TRBJ2-7
TGTGCCAGCAGTTGGTCGTCACAATCCTACGAGCAGTACTTC
CASSWSSQSYEQYF
>.|TRBV5-6|15|.|TRBJ1-1
TGTGCCAGCAGCTTGTCCCCAGTCTTGAACACTGAAGCTTTCTTT
CASSLSPVLNTEAFF
>TRBD2|TRBV19|14|.|TRBJ2-7
TGTGCCAGTAGTCCAGGGACTAGCGGCAACGAGCAGTACTTC
CASSPGTSGNEQYF
>TRBD1|TRBV9|16|.|TRBJ2-5
TGTGCCAGCAGCGAGGGGACAGGGGAGTTCCAAGAGACCCAGTACTTC
CASSEGTGEFQETQYF
>.|TRBV18|19|.|TRBJ2-6
TGTGCCAGCTCTGTCTGGGTTTCTGGGGAGAGCTCTGGGGCCAACGTCCTGACTTTC
CASSVWVSGESSGANVLTF
>.|TRBV7-9|15|.|TRBJ2-7
TGTGCCAGCGCACATATCCGGGGTAGCTCCTACGAGCAGTACTTC
CASAHIRGSSYEQYF